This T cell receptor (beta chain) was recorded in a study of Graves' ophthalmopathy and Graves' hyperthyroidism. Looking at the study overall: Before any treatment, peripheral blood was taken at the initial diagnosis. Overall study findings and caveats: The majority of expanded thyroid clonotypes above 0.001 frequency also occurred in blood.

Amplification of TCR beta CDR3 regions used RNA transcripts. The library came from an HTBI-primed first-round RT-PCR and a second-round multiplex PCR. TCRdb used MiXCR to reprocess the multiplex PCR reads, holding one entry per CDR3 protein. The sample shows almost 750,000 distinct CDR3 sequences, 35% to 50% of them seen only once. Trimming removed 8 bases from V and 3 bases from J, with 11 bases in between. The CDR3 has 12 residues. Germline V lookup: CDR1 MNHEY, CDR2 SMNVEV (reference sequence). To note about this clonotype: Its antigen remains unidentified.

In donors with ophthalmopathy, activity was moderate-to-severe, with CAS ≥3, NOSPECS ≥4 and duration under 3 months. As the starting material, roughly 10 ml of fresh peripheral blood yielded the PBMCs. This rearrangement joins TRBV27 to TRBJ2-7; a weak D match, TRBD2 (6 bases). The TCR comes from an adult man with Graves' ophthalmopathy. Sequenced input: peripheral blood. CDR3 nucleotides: TGTGCCAGCCGCGGGGCGGACTACGAGCAGTACTTC. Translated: CASRGADYEQYF.